This TCR beta chain originates from a study of beta chain features in type 1 diabetes. Between the trimmed V and J ends, which lost 6 bases and 9 bases, there was a span of 11 bases. CDR3 length: 11 amino acids. CDR1 and CDR2 from the germline V gene are SNHLY and FYNNEI. As regards this clone: The antigen is unknown.

Sequencing targeted expressed TCRB transcripts, as all isolated RNA had been reverse transcribed. Deep immunoSEQ sequencing covered naive, central memory and regulatory T cell samples. TCRdb keeps only in-frame clones here, not all; method: immunoSEQ multiplex PCR. This sample has fewer than 650,000 clones, with 15% to 19% found just once. CD4+ naive, central memory, regulatory and stem cell-like memory cells were sorted via CD45RO/CCR7/CD25/CD127/CD95/CD27. Study observations and caveats: Reduced insertions and increased deletions marked VDJ junctions in type 1 diabetes patients.

The specimen sequenced was naive CD4+ T cells from blood. This receptor was taken from a young man in good health. The rearrangement joins TRBV2 to TRBJ2-5; D might be TRBD2 (5 bases). This CDR3 is CASRGELAQYF. CDR3 bases: TGTGCCAGCAGGGGTGAACTAGCCCAGTACTTC.